A single sample is the source of the 21 T cell receptor beta chains below, sequenced in a study of T cell responses to AZD1222 COVID-19 vaccine (dated by TCRdb to the early 2020s). The receptor library was made with the immunoSEQ multiplex PCR assay. TCRdb carries this immuneACCESS record with in-frame sequences only. Its versions omit some clonotypes, under half of them owing to an unresolved V gene in the studies checked, with the rest unexplained. The sample data list about 42,000 clones, and 75% to 90% of these were observed just once. Clones ranked in the top ten supply over 15% of the sample. The sample's time point label, decoded: about 28 days (+/-7) after the second vaccine dose. Specimen: peripheral blood, collected 28 days after the second AZD1222 dose. All receptors derive from an adult who received the AZD1222 COVID-19 vaccine.

The chain uses TRBV20-1 and TRBJ1-2, with TRBD1 identical over 8 bases. This CDR3 is 11 amino acids long. CDR1 is DFQATT, CDR2 SNEGSKA, per germline (reference sequence). Trimming at V came to 8 bases and at J to 4 bases, leaving 3 bases not matched to a gene. CDR3: CSPGQAYGYTF. CDR3 DNA sequence: TGCAGTCCGGGACAGGCCTATGGCTACACCTTC.

The chain links TRBV5-1 to TRBJ2-7; D is unclear. Trimming removed 0 bases at V and 3 bases at J, with 13 bases between. Germline V CDR1 and CDR2: SGHRS, YFSETQ. There are 15 residues in the CDR3. This CDR3 is CASSLVWQPIYEQYF. The CDR3 DNA sequence: TGCGCCAGCAGCTTGGTCTGGCAGCCGATCTACGAGCAGTACTTC.

In its sample, this clone is medium-sized. The chain combines TRBV27 with TRBJ1-2; tentatively, D is TRBD1 (5 bases). Trimming stripped 3 bases from V and 4 bases from J, with 12 bases between. The V gene's germline CDR1 is MNHEY and CDR2 SMNVEV (reference sequence). The CDR3 totals 14 residues. The CDR3 is CASSLNAGAYGYTF. The CDR3 DNA is TGTGCCAGCAGTTTGAACGCCGGGGCCTATGGCTACACCTTC.

The chain employs TRBV20-1 and TRBJ1-1; D is ambiguous. Between the trimmed V and J ends, which lost 3 bases and 5 bases, there was a span of 13 bases. Looked up from germline, CDR1 is DFQATT and CDR2 is SNEGSKA (reference sequence). CDR3 length equals 13 residues. CDR3 DNA: TGCAGTGCTAGTCCGGGTTTTTGGACTGAAGCTTTCTTT. It yields the protein CSASPGFWTEAFF.

The V gene is TRBV19, the J gene TRBJ2-2; 11 nucleotides line up with TRBD1. In germline, CDR1 is LNHDA, CDR2 SQIVND (reference sequence). Trimming at V came to 6 bases and at J to 6 bases, leaving 6 bases not matched to a gene. The CDR3 covers 15 residues. CDR3 residues: CASSPRTGGSGELFF. As DNA, the CDR3 is TGTGCCAGTAGCCCCCGGACAGGGGGCTCCGGGGAGCTGTTTTTT. Looking up the rest from reference TRBV19 and TRBJ2-2 gives the full variable domain: DGGITQSPKYLFRKEGQNVTLSCEQNLNHDAMYWYRQDPGQGLRLIYYSQIVNDFQKGDIAEGYSVSREKKESFPLTVTSAQKNPTAFYLCASSPRTGGSGELFFGEGSRLTVL.

V is TRBV6-5 and J is TRBJ2-7; 7 bases line up with TRBD2. Germline V gives CDR1 MNHEY, CDR2 SVGAGI. The CDR3 has 13 residues. V trimming: 2 bases; J trimming: 2 bases; junction bases outside the gene matches: 0. The CDR3 reads CASSYGTTYEQYF. CDR3 nucleotide sequence: TGTGCCAGCAGTTACGGGACTACCTACGAGCAGTACTTC.

The chain is built from TRBV12-3 or TRBV12-4 and TRBJ1-2; weak D call: TRBD1 (5 bases). With 6 bases removed from V and 2 bases from J, the gap between germline ends came to 10 bases. This CDR3 contains 13 residues. DNA for the CDR3: TGTGCCAGCAGCAACGACAGAAACTATGGCTACACCTTC. Protein sequence: CASSNDRNYGYTF.

This clone was detected only a few times. V usage is TRBV24-1 and J usage is TRBJ2-3, with D possibly TRBD2 on 7 matching bases. The V gene's germline CDR1 is KGHDR and CDR2 SFDVKD. Trimming stripped 3 bases from V and 4 bases from J, with 13 bases between. The CDR3 consists of 15 residues. The CDR3 sequence is CATSDTGGRADTQYF. CDR3 nucleotides: TGTGCCACCAGTGATACCGGGGGGCGGGCAGATACGCAGTATTTT.

This clone was observed a single time. The chain joins TRBV19 to TRBJ2-1, with 8 bases aligning to TRBD2. The CDR3 runs to 15 residues. J was trimmed by 8 bases and V by 8 bases; bases with no gene match: 14. Germline CDR1 and CDR2: LNHDA and SQIVND (reference sequence). CDR3 bases: TGTGCCAGTCTCCACTCGCGGGGGGCCTCTGATGAGCAGTTCTTC. It yields the protein CASLHSRGASDEQFF.

This clone was seen only a few times. This chain uses TRBV5-4 with TRBJ1-2, with 8 bases lining up with TRBD1. The CDR3 runs 16 residues. Germline trimming cut 1 base from V and 3 bases from J; bases unmatched to any gene: 8. Germline V gene lookup returns CDR1 SGHNT and CDR2 YYREEE (reference sequence). The CDR3 reads CASSLKRDRPHYGYTF. In nucleotides, the CDR3 is TGTGCCAGCAGCTTGAAACGGGACAGGCCCCACTATGGCTACACCTTC.

The chain uses TRBV7-8 and TRBJ2-7; 8 nucleotides agree with TRBD1. This CDR3 region has 19 residues. After removal of 2 bases from V and 2 bases from J, the junction contained 17 bases not matched to a gene. From germline, CDR1 is SGHVS and CDR2 FQNEAQ. DNA of the CDR3: TGTGCCAGCAGCTTATCGCGGCCGGGAACAGGGGGAACAACCTACGAGCAGTACTTC. It codes for CASSLSRPGTGGTTYEQYF.

This clone was counted a few times. This chain connects TRBV6-6 to TRBJ1-3; a possible D gene is TRBD1 (5 bases). Trimming removed 6 bases from V and 4 bases from J, with 13 bases in between. CDR3 length: 14 residues. The germline V gene encodes CDR1 MNHNY and CDR2 SVGAGI (reference sequence). CDR3 sequence (DNA): TGTGCCAGCAGGTCGGGGGGGTCAGGAAACACCATATATTTT. It yields the protein CASRSGGSGNTIYF.

The J gene is TRBJ2-6, the V gene TRBV27; D is perhaps TRBD1 (5 bases). V was shortened by 4 bases and J by 0 bases, with 10 bases between the two germline ends. The CDR3 sequence is 16 residues long. From germline, CDR1 is MNHEY and CDR2 SMNVEV (reference sequence). The CDR3 region is CASSSDIFSGANVLTF. CDR3 bases: TGTGCCAGCAGTTCGGACATATTCTCTGGGGCCAACGTCCTGACTTTC.

The chain has TRBV28 and TRBJ1-6; D is perhaps TRBD1 (5 bases). Trimming took off 6 bases at V and 10 bases at J, with 16 bases between the two ends. The CDR3 has 14 amino acids. Looked up from germline, CDR1 is MDHEN and CDR2 is SYDVKM. The CDR3 reads CASRGSRVGSPLHF. CDR3 DNA sequence: TGTGCCAGCAGGGGCAGCAGGGTTGGCTCACCCCTCCACTTT.

The CDR3 region is CASSRTSGGNTGELFF. The CDR3 nucleotides are TGTGCCAGCAGCAGGACTAGCGGGGGGAACACCGGGGAGCTGTTTTTT. V gene TRBV5-4 combines with J gene TRBJ2-2; 13 nucleotides match TRBD2. Per germline, CDR1 SGHNT and CDR2 YYREEE (reference sequence). The CDR3 sequence is 16 residues long. Trimming at V came to 4 bases and at J to 1 base, leaving 1 base not matched to a gene.

The chain couples TRBV19 to TRBJ1-1, with 9 bases that match TRBD1. The germline gives CDR1 LNHDA, CDR2 SQIVND (reference sequence). J lost 4 bases, V lost 5 bases, and 5 bases had no gene match. This CDR3 has 14 residues. The CDR3 DNA follows: TGTGCCAGTAGTCCCTCGGACAGGGGCACTGAAGCTTTCTTT. Protein product: CASSPSDRGTEAFF.

This chain uses TRBV6-5 with TRBJ1-2; the D gene is possibly TRBD1 (6 bases). Trimming stripped 10 bases from V and 4 bases from J, with 16 bases between. The CDR3 consists of 13 residues. The germline gives CDR1 MNHEY, CDR2 SVGAGI. CDR3 nucleotides: TGTGCCACCCACGACAGGACCTCCTATGGCTACACCTTC. The encoded protein is CATHDRTSYGYTF.

V and J are TRBV18 and TRBJ2-7; TRBD1 aligns across 7 bases. Germline CDR1 and CDR2: KGHSH and LQKENI. This CDR3 comprises 16 residues. V was clipped by 4 bases and J by 5 bases; unmatched bases: 14. The CDR3 is CASSRSRDSRLDEQYF. As DNA, the CDR3 is TGTGCCAGCTCACGAAGCAGGGACAGCCGACTGGACGAGCAGTACTTC. Combining the CDR3 with reference TRBV18 and TRBJ2-7 gives the whole variable domain NAGVMQNPRHLVRRRGQEARLRCSPMKGHSHVYWYRQLPEEGLKFMVYLQKENIIDESGMPKERFSAEFPKEGPSILRIQQVVRGDSAAYFCASSRSRDSRLDEQYFGPGTRLTVT.

The DNA of the CDR3 is TGTGCCAGCACCACCGTGCCGAATTCGGAAAAACTGTTTTTT. It is translated as CASTTVPNSEKLFF. This chain uses TRBV2 with TRBJ1-4, with D hard to call. CDR3 length equals 14 residues. Germline V CDR1 and CDR2: SNHLY, FYNNEI. V was cut by 7 bases and J by 8 bases, with 17 bases left in between.

This sequence joins TRBV19 and TRBJ1-2, with 9 nucleotides matching TRBD1. With V trimmed by 4 bases and J by 3 bases, 6 bases remained unmatched. The CDR3 has 15 residues. Germline V gives CDR1 LNHDA, CDR2 SQIVND (reference sequence). CDR3 DNA: TGTGCCAGTAGTAAGGACAGGGGCCTTGACTATGGCTACACCTTC. Translation: CASSKDRGLDYGYTF.

The CDR3 here is CASSRDRDAYNEQFF. The CDR3 region has the DNA TGTGCCAGCAGCCGCGACAGGGATGCTTACAATGAGCAGTTCTTC. The V and J genes are TRBV13 and TRBJ2-1, with TRBD1 identical over 7 bases. The CDR3 extends over 15 amino acids. The germline V gene has CDR1 PRHDT and CDR2 FYEKMQ (reference sequence). Trimming took 5 bases from V and 4 from J; bases not matched to a gene: 8.